Here is one TCR beta chain with its context. A few counts support this clone. The target of this receptor is not known. No quality values exist for individual bases; no much larger clone is one base distant. Library method: the immunoSEQ multiplex PCR assay. TCRbeta CDR3 sequencing was done by Adaptive Biotechnologies at survey depth, reporting CDR3 sequences, V/J genes, productive frequency and template counts. TCR beta CDR3 regions were amplified from genomic DNA instead of RNA. The paper's data handling went like this. Jensen-Shannon divergence was used to quantify pairwise repertoire overlap between tissues, with a value of 1 indicating complete divergence and a value of 0 indicating identical repertoires. Tissues were clustered by single-linkage agglomerative hierarchical clustering of pairwise JSD values, and the clustering results were displayed as dendrograms. GLIPH2 was run on all patient samples with simulation_depth 1000, kmer_min_depth 3, cdr3_length_cutoff 8, keeping groups with more than two unique CDR3s. A standardized tissue-overlap score extrapolated Jaccard GLIPH-group overlap across patients to a standard repertoire size of 1000 clones. Linear mixed-effect models, with tissue included as a fixed effect and individual included as a random effect, were used to assess associations of diversity with clinical or experimental variables. TCRdb took over this immuneACCESS table, retaining in-frame rearrangements with V and J assigned. Such tables are incomplete; in checked studies, under half of the missing clones stem from an unresolved V gene, and the remainder is unexplained. Clone size and V and J calls were adopted from that table, with D and trimming inferred from the DNA. Within this sample are 5,500 to 7,000 clones, with approximately 58% of them counted one time only. The ten largest make up 21% of the sample.

The sample's time point, from its label and the paper: human tissue collected at research (rapid) autopsy. Three non-HCT comparator patients who had other cancers, at least five GI tract samples, and no known GI disease at death were chosen retrospectively. After a median post-mortem interval of nearly ten hours, autopsy tissues were collected, including GI sites from esophagus to rectum, liver, skin, and lymphoid organs such as spleen. Each autopsy specimen was cut in two, with one portion flash-frozen in liquid nitrogen and the remainder formalin-fixed, and the outer muscle layers of GI specimens were removed. To extract genomic DNA from frozen tissues, either the Mag-Bind Blood & Tissue DNA HDQ 96 Kit on a Chemagic 360 or the DNeasy Blood & Tissue Kit was used. Because of concern about red blood cell contamination, the extracted DNA went through further purification with the Genomic DNA Clean & Concentrator-25 kit.

The record originates from a study of tissue T cells after allogeneic stem cell transplantation (dated by TCRdb to between 2021 and 2024). A note on the overall study: When multiple samples of a tissue were available, H&E sections were reviewed by a pathologist, and samples with histologically apparent lymphocytes were prioritized for sequencing. Using research autopsies of patients with and without GVHD, plus mouse models of GVHD, the study profiled TCR beta repertoires across many tissues. The human part of the study was a prospective observational study with no blinding and no randomization.

The investigation overall reported the following: The patient cohort was small and clinically heterogeneous, and sampling depth was acknowledged as a limitation. Only a few T cell clones appeared in more than one patient, yet motif-based clustering showed tissue-specific repertoire signatures that were shared between patients. For the non-GVHD comparator patients, no blood samples were available. Within patients, how anatomically similar tissues were was a major factor shaping TCR repertoire composition, regardless of disease or transplant status. The study did not determine which tissue TCRs were alloreactive or antigen-specific, and some clones might have been persisting host cells. In both patients and mice, T cells from blood and spleen picked up only a limited part of the TCR repertoire that was detected in tissues.

For this chain, trimming is 6 bases at the V end and 6 bases at the J end, and the number of junction bases without a gene match is 11. Per the germline V gene, MNHEY is the CDR1 and SVGAGI is the CDR2. The CDR3 spans 15 residues, from the cysteine through the phenylalanine. The retained sequence is limited to the CDR3, 45 bases, with the frame set at the first base. The rearranged segments are TRBV6-5 and TRBJ1-2; 9 junctional bases match TRBD1. This sequence was found in a male donor at least 60 years old with lung cancer. The source was tissue from the jejunum, collected at autopsy. The sequenced DNA: TGTGCCAGCAGACGACCGGGACAGGGAAGGGATGGCTACACCTTC. It translates as CASRRPGQGRDGYTF.